The rows below give T cell receptor beta chains drawn from one sample of a study of cytomegalovirus exposure and HLA in healthy donors. Repertoires were generated with immunoSEQ multiplex PCR, while TCRdb's copy carries only in-frame clones and drops some. Of 60,000 to 70,000 clones in the sample, approximately 79% are singletons; the top ten hold approximately 3%. Sequencing was done on a sample of PBMCs. The source is a woman aged 30 to 39 in good health and CMV-seronegative. CDR3s include the opening cysteine and the closing phenylalanine or tryptophan.

CDR3 protein: CASSIDFPGLSGANVLTF
V gene: TRBV19
J gene: TRBJ2-6

CDR3 protein: CASSLTRSPYEQYF
V gene: TRBV7-6
J gene: TRBJ2-7

CDR3 protein: CASSQGFSGIANYGYTF
V gene: TRBV4-3
J gene: TRBJ1-2

CDR3 protein: CASTQGVGFYGYTF
V gene: TRBV5-6
J gene: TRBJ1-2

CDR3 protein: CASDTGIGTEAFF
V gene: TRBV19
J gene: TRBJ1-1

CDR3 protein: CASSSEDRSSYNSPLHF
V gene: TRBV9
J gene: TRBJ1-6

CDR3 protein: CASSPQGLAFKNIQYF
V gene: TRBV7-8
J gene: TRBJ2-4

CDR3 protein: CASSLENYGYTF
V gene: TRBV28
J gene: TRBJ1-2

CDR3 protein: CASSPSSSYEQYF
V gene: TRBV7-9
J gene: TRBJ2-7

CDR3 protein: CASSLGTQETQYF
V gene: TRBV18
J gene: TRBJ2-5

CDR3 protein: CASSLQNQPQHF
V gene: TRBV7-9
J gene: TRBJ1-5

CDR3 protein: CASSFRGATEAFF
V gene: TRBV5-4
J gene: TRBJ1-1

CDR3 protein: CASSPERRDFHEQYF
V gene: TRBV5-1
J gene: TRBJ2-7

CDR3 protein: CASSPDEEEETQYF
V gene: TRBV7-9
J gene: TRBJ2-5